This TCR beta chain was captured by sequencing in a study of cytomegalovirus exposure and HLA in healthy donors (TCRdb year 2017). Background for the entire study: In an earlier analysis of roughly 590 of the donors, approximately 300 Gb of sequence data and about 110 million unique TCR beta sequences from about 180 million T cells were reported. Typing coverage differed by locus: A, B, C, DRB1 and DQB1 were typed in about 629-640 donors, DQA1 in 522, DPA1 in roughly 590, and DPB1 in just under 490. Roughly 320 gigabases of sequencing data and 70 million to 100 million unique TCR sequences made up an early release that covered 500 to 650 HLA-typed donors. The study aimed to test whether cataloging public T cell receptors could reveal signatures of past pathogen exposure. Among about 390 genotyped donors of the cohort, an average of around 240,000 unique TCR beta nucleotide sequences were sequenced per donor, roughly a sixth of them non-productive. Of the approximately 400 genotyped donors, approximately 80% were placed in the genetic ancestry cluster associated with self-reported Caucasian donors. In addition to the first cohort of 666 subjects, a separate validation cohort of under 150 different subjects was used. Every discovery cohort repertoire had been produced on one sequencing platform. Donor age, sex, ethnicity and CMV serostatus were compiled together with the repertoire data. The study profiled the T cell repertoires of approximately 700 subjects by immunosequencing and related them to cytomegalovirus serostatus. A later analysis re-examined previously published TCR beta repertoires from about 700 donors and added high-resolution HLA genotyping to investigate patterns of TCR occurrence. In an earlier analysis of 587 of the donors, high-throughput TCR beta sequencing was used to judge whether each TCR beta V gene segment behaved as functional or pseudogenic. In a later genetic analysis, genome-wide SNP genotypes for about three fifths of the 666 donors were used, and that subset was treated as a discovery cohort. Rather than drawing on any new phenotypic data, the later analysis identified candidate immune exposures from TCR beta sequences and the way those sequences occurred across donors. Class I and class II HLA loci were covered by the typing at four-digit resolution. Because of strong linkage in the cohort, four or five DR-DQ haplotypes were treated as single units for association and clustering. To predict cytomegalovirus infection status, the study combined high-throughput TCR immunosequencing, statistical association of individual TCRs with disease status, and machine learning.

A remark on this clone: Its antigen is still unknown. No base qualities exist here, and no much larger clone lies one base off it.

The receptor library was made with the immunoSEQ multiplex PCR assay. For the multiplex PCR, a mixture combining 60 forward primers for TCR Vbeta segments and 13 reverse primers for TCR Jbeta segments was used. A multiplex PCR assay on genomic DNA amplified the CDR3 region of rearranged TCR beta genes. Amplified TCR beta libraries were sequenced as 87-base-pair reads on the Illumina HiSeq System. The authors processed their data as follows. A later analysis counted some 74 million unique TCR beta chains across the 670 or so repertoires, and some 11 million of these chains were shared by at least two donors. Raw reads were error-corrected and collapsed into unique sequences by a nearest-neighbor algorithm in which closely related sequences were merged to remove PCR and sequencing errors. CDR3 sequences were aligned to IMGT reference sequences to assign V, D and J gene segments. Each retained sequence needed at least a six-nucleotide match to both a V gene segment and a J gene segment. A rearrangement was called productive if the CDR3 had no stop codons and remained in frame with V and J, and every other rearrangement was called non-productive. CDR3 was defined according to IMGT convention as the region running from the second conserved V-encoded cysteine to the conserved J-encoded phenylalanine. The earlier analysis of about 640 of the donors excluded any sequence lacking an unambiguous match to a single V gene segment. An earlier analysis of 587 of the donors classified V segments as functional when productive rearrangements were above 56.7% and as segregating when the standard deviation between donors was above 5%. A statistical classification framework was developed to diagnose cytomegalovirus status using the catalog of TCR beta chain sequences. V and J gene assignment, in a later analysis, came from comparing TCR nucleotide sequences with IMGT/GENE-DB human TR gene sequences. A later analysis assigned CDR3 sequences and most-parsimonious VDJ recombination scenarios with the TCRdist pipeline. A later analysis defined each TCR beta chain by its CDR3 amino acid sequence plus V-gene family, and excluded reads lacking a unique V-gene family. A later analysis removed 592 highly shared, low-generation-probability nucleotide sequences to deal with suspected cross-contamination and a sequencing artifact. In a later analysis, a clonal expansion index was calculated for each public chain from normalized within-repertoire ranks of inferred template counts. Generation probabilities in a later analysis came from a VDJ recombination model fitted to out-of-frame rearrangements, and those results were checked against IGoR. In a later analysis, hypergeometric tests were used to score TCR-TCR, TCR-HLA and TCR-CMV co-occurrence, with a repertoire-size bias correction applied to TCR pairs. False discovery rates were estimated in a later analysis by permuting HLA or CMV assignments 20 times. In a later analysis, co-occurring TCRs were grouped with DBSCAN, and TCRdist sequence similarity was added when clustering was performed within HLA-allele-positive subsets. Repertoires with fewer than 30,000 or more than 120,000 public chains were left out of co-occurrence clustering, as were about five repertoires with anomalous nucleotide sharing. In its TCRdb copy, this immuneACCESS table keeps in-frame sequences only and misses some clones. Where compared with another copy, unresolved V genes explain less than half of these, and the others have no known cause. Clone size and the V and J calls come from that table; the DNA yielded D and trimming. Recorded for this sample are approximately 120,000 clones; about 74% of them occurred a single time. The ten top clones hold around 3.9% of the sample.

Points the paper makes about the study in general: According to a later analysis, parvovirus B19, influenza, CMV and Epstein-Barr virus appeared linked to several top co-occurrence clusters. In a later analysis, most CMV-associated TCR beta chains were found to appear HLA-restricted, with HLA associations seemingly driven largely by CMV exposure. At a false discovery rate of 0.05, a later analysis linked about 17,000 TCR beta sequences to specific HLA alleles. The authors suggested that the approach could potentially be generalized to other disease states and immunological phenotypes. A later genetic analysis associated a missense DCLRE1C variant with V-gene and J-gene trimming of TCR beta chains, and an independent cohort replicated the association. Because some donors lacked HLA typing at each locus, the association tests relied only on the typed subset. When HLA alleles, especially DR and DQ, strongly co-occurred, attributing TCR associations to individual alleles was difficult. A further reported finding was that TCR beta sequences accurately predicted the HLA-A and HLA-B alleles for most subjects in the first cohort. In the study, approximately 150 TCR beta chains were listed as associated with cytomegalovirus. Linkage disequilibrium might explain the correlated functional status among segregating V segments, but an unknown experimental factor could not be ruled out. Compared with the roughly 670-donor mean, donors in an Asian-associated ancestry cluster had fewer N-insertions in productive TCRs, according to a later genetic analysis. In this cohort, only TCR beta chains were sequenced, and detectable features were limited by the absence of alpha or paired-chain data. Some IMGT-functional V segments, including TRBV6-2 and TRBV6-3, could not be distinguished by the 87-base-pair reads and were therefore excluded. Because counts were too low, roughly 17 rarely observed V segments, including chromosome 9 orphons, were left out of the earlier analysis of approximately 500 of the donors. While some public TCRs were present in many individuals, most TCR sequences turned up only very rarely across donors. A later analysis found that TCR association rates varied across HLA loci, with DRB1 alleles showing the most associated TCRs and HLA-C alleles the fewest. Roughly uniform sequencing depth across donors was assumed in presence/absence analyses, although this assumption may not hold. In an earlier analysis of 587 of the donors, most TCR beta V segments appeared in productive rearrangements about 90% or about 30% of the time, broadly matching IMGT annotations. In a later analysis, HLA-associated TCR beta chains were found to be more clonally expanded and to have lower generation probabilities than equally common non-associated chains. For the cohort, immune exposure information was limited to CMV serostatus. A few of the identified cytomegalovirus-associated TCR beta chains were confirmed in vitro to be specific for cytomegalovirus antigens. The sequencing pipeline was judged likely to have produced a cluster of highly shared sequence variants as a technical artifact. In both the original and validation cohorts, the classifier was reported to diagnose cytomegalovirus status with high specificity and sensitivity.

CDR1 is given as GTSNPN and CDR2 as SVGIG, both from the germline V gene (reference sequence). Measured from the cysteine to the phenylalanine, the CDR3 is 14 residues long. CDR3 DNA is the only sequence kept; it has 42 bases, read in frame from the first base. V loses 1 base of germline sequence and J loses 3 bases, and the interval between the two ends is 11 bases. The cohort comprised some 700 healthy bone marrow donors. At the time of sampling, every cohort member was nominally healthy, though immune exposures that went unrecorded were likely present. The donor tested CMV seropositive, placing the donor among the 290 or so seropositive members of the cohort. A peripheral blood sample was collected from each donor, and TCR beta sequencing was performed on peripheral blood mononuclear cells. Genomic DNA extraction from the blood cell samples was performed with the Qiagen DNeasy Blood Extraction Kit.

Sequenced input: PBMCs. The rearrangement joined TRBV30 to TRBJ2-3; tentative D gene TRBD2, with 6 bases matching. This receptor was obtained from a woman aged 45-60 years in good health and CMV-seropositive. The nucleotide sequence reads TGTGCCTGGAGTGCCGGGACTGGTACAGATACGCAGTATTTT. It codes for CAWSAGTGTDTQYF.